These 17 T cell receptor beta chains came from one sample sequenced in a study of T cell repertoires in cytomegalovirus infection. TCRdb independently ran MiXCR on the reads; one entry per CDR3 protein. The sample shows around 180,000 distinct CDR3 sequences, approximately 19% of them seen only once. Sequencing was done on a sample of PBMCs. All receptors derive from a human donor in good health (CMV status not recorded). Some clones in this sample may be carry-over from other donors' samples.

The chain recombines TRBV7-2 with TRBJ1-3; D is possibly TRBD1 (5 bases). There are 15 residues in the CDR3. The V gene's germline CDR1 is SGHTA and CDR2 FQGNSA. Deletions cut 5 bases from V and 0 bases from J, with 11 bases between. The CDR3 DNA sequence: TGTGCCAGCAGCCCTTACGGGACCTCTGGAAACACCATATATTTT. This codes for CASSPYGTSGNTIYF.

This clonotype was observed a handful of times. The V and J genes are TRBV7-9 and TRBJ2-1; TRBD2 matches at 8 bases. The J segment lost 7 bases and the V segment lost 3 bases, leaving 8 bases of the junction unmatched. Germline lookup yields CDR1 SEHNR and CDR2 FQNEAQ (reference sequence). This CDR3 contains 15 residues. Here the CDR3 reads CASSLALAERNEQFF. The CDR3 DNA follows: TGTGCCAGCAGCTTGGCACTAGCGGAGAGGAATGAGCAGTTCTTC. The variable domain in full, with the rest retrieved from reference TRBV7-9 and TRBJ2-1, is DTGVSQNPRHKITKRGQNVTFRCDPISEHNRLYWYRQTLGQGPEFLTYFQNEAQLEKSRLLSDRFSAERPKGSFSTLEIQRTEQGDSAMYLCASSLALAERNEQFFGPGTRLTVL.

This clonotype was observed many times. The chain uses TRBV7-8 and TRBJ2-5, with no clear D. The length of the CDR3 is 14 residues. CDR1 SGHVS and CDR2 FQNEAQ come from the germline V gene. The V end was cut by 2 bases, the J end by 4 bases, with 11 bases between. The CDR3 sequence is CASSLITVGETQYF. In nucleotides, the CDR3 is TGTGCCAGCAGCTTAATTACGGTCGGAGAGACCCAGTACTTC.

This clonotype appeared many times. The rearrangement links TRBV7-9 to TRBJ2-3; 8 bases are a match to TRBD2. Germline values: CDR1 SEHNR, CDR2 FQNEAQ (reference sequence). The CDR3 covers 16 residues. V dropped 4 bases and J dropped 5; count of bases not matched to a gene: 11. The DNA of the CDR3 is TGTGCCAGCAGCTCCAGCCCAGCGGGAGATGTAGATACGCAGTATTTT. Translated, it gives CASSSSPAGDVDTQYF.

There are many counts of this clonotype. The chain links TRBV7-2 to TRBJ1-1, with D unclear. Germline loops: CDR1 SGHTA, CDR2 FQGNSA. The CDR3 has 13 amino acids. The V end lost 5 bases, the J end lost 0 bases, and 7 bases lay between the germline ends. The CDR3 sequence is CASSVELNTEAFF. As DNA, the CDR3 is TGTGCCAGCAGCGTTGAACTGAACACTGAAGCTTTCTTT.

This clonotype was observed a few times. V is TRBV11-3 and J is TRBJ1-6, with D perhaps matching TRBD1 (5 bases). Germline V gene data show CDR1 as SGHNT and CDR2 as YENEEA. Trimming removed 6 bases at V and 7 bases at J, with 7 bases between. The length of the CDR3 is 12 residues. CDR3 nucleotide sequence: TGTGCCAGCAGGGGGGTGAATTCACCCCTCCACTTT. It yields the protein CASRGVNSPLHF.

The V and J genes are TRBV6-1 and TRBJ1-2; 11 nucleotides align to TRBD1. V trimming: 10 bases; J trimming: 3 bases; junction bases outside the gene matches: 10. Looked up from germline, CDR1 is MNHNS and CDR2 is SASEGT. The length of the CDR3 is 15 residues. In DNA, the CDR3 is TGTGCCACCAAACCGGGACAGGGGGACTACTATGGCTACACCTTC. This encodes CATKPGQGDYYGYTF.

This clonotype was picked up one time. V gene TRBV18 combines with J gene TRBJ2-5; D remains ambiguous. The CDR3 covers 13 residues. CDR1 is KGHSH, CDR2 LQKENI, per germline. V was clipped by 6 bases and J by 3 bases, with 11 bases between them. The CDR3 region is CASSANSEETQYF. The CDR3 DNA reads as TGTGCCAGCTCGGCCAACAGTGAAGAGACCCAGTACTTC.

This clonotype showed up just a few times. The chain links TRBV7-6 to TRBJ1-5; D unclear. This CDR3 spans 12 amino acids. The germline CDR1 and CDR2 sequences are SGHVS and FNYEAQ. Trimming took off 4 bases at V and 4 bases at J, with 5 bases between the two ends. This CDR3 reads CASSSANQPQHF. The CDR3 DNA reads as TGTGCCAGCAGCTCCGCGAATCAGCCCCAGCATTTT. Filled out from reference TRBV7-6 and TRBJ1-5, the complete variable domain reads GAGVSQSPRYKVTKRGQDVALRCDPISGHVSLYWYRQALGQGPEFLTYFNYEAQQDKSGLPNDRFSAERPEGSISTLTIQRTEQRDSAMYRCASSSANQPQHFGDGTRLSIL.

This clonotype was counted between two and nine times. The V and J genes are TRBV5-1 and TRBJ2-1; D not resolved. V was trimmed by 6 bases and J by 4 bases, leaving 14 bases between them. There are 14 residues in the CDR3. CDR1 SGHRS and CDR2 YFSETQ come from the germline V gene. CDR3 DNA: TGCGCCAGCACCCCCGAGTGGTTGTACAATGAGCAGTTCTTC. It encodes CASTPEWLYNEQFF. Drawing the rest from reference TRBV5-1 and TRBJ2-1, the complete variable domain is KAGVTQTPRYLIKTRGQQVTLSCSPISGHRSVSWYQQTPGQGLQFLFEYFSETQRNKGNFPGRFSGRQFSNSRSEMNVSTLELGDSALYLCASTPEWLYNEQFFGPGTRLTVL.

This clonotype was observed many times. The chain has TRBV7-2 and TRBJ2-2; tentative D call: TRBD2 (7 bases). The ends were cut back, 3 bases at V and 4 bases at J, with 15 bases in the middle. Germline loops: CDR1 SGHTA, CDR2 FQGNSA. The CDR3 is 16 amino acids. The CDR3 sequence is CASSFLTGRVTGELFF. In nucleotides, the CDR3 is TGTGCCAGCAGCTTCCTAACAGGGAGGGTCACCGGGGAGCTGTTTTTT.

Many counts were recorded for this clonotype. The gene calls are TRBV11-2 and TRBJ1-4; a possible D gene is TRBD1 (6 bases). V shed 2 bases and J shed 0 bases, with 16 bases lying between them. CDR1 and CDR2 from the germline V gene are SGHAT and FQNNGV. The CDR3 is made up of 18 amino acids. The CDR3: CASSLRWGRSATNEKLFF. CDR3 sequence (DNA): TGTGCCAGCAGCTTAAGGTGGGGGCGAAGTGCAACTAATGAAAAACTGTTTTTT.

This clonotype has more than one count but fewer than ten. This rearrangement joins TRBV20-1 to TRBJ1-1, with TRBD1 matching over 9 bases. The CDR3 consists of 16 residues. Germline assignment: CDR1 DFQATT and CDR2 SNEGSKA (reference sequence). V shed 5 bases, J shed 2 bases, and the junction held 12 bases outside the gene matches. The CDR3 reads CSAEPGQGVLNTEAFF. In DNA form, the CDR3 reads TGCAGTGCTGAGCCGGGACAGGGAGTTCTTAACACTGAAGCTTTCTTT.

This clonotype was counted a few times. The chain carries TRBV20-1 and TRBJ2-3; 7 bases align to TRBD2. CDR1 and CDR2 from the germline V gene are DFQATT and SNEGSKA (reference sequence). CDR3 size: 14 residues. The J segment lost 2 bases and the V segment lost 3 bases, leaving 5 bases of the junction unmatched. The CDR3 sequence is CSASRAGVTDTQYF. CDR3 DNA sequence: TGCAGTGCTAGTCGGGCGGGAGTCACAGATACGCAGTATTTT.

This clonotype was detected a few times. The J gene is TRBJ1-1, the V gene TRBV12-3 or TRBV12-4; D gene ambiguous. V was pared by 5 bases and J by 5 bases, with 15 bases between. The CDR3 sequence is 14 residues long. DNA for the CDR3: TGTGCCAGCAGTATCGGGTCATCCCAAACTGAAGCTTTCTTT. Amino acids: CASSIGSSQTEAFF.

The chain recombines TRBV28 with TRBJ2-1, with 10 bases aligning to TRBD2. The CDR3 contains 15 residues. Germline V CDR1 and CDR2: MDHEN, SYDVKM. Trimming removed 5 bases from V and 7 bases from J; junction bases left unmatched: 8. CDR3 amino acids: CASSAHSGRLNEQFF. The CDR3 region has the DNA TGTGCCAGCAGTGCACATAGCGGGAGGTTGAATGAGCAGTTCTTC.

The gene calls are TRBV5-4 and TRBJ2-2; TRBD2 is a possible D gene (6 bases). Germline V gene data show CDR1 as SGHNT and CDR2 as YYREEE (reference sequence). The CDR3 extends over 15 amino acids. V gave up 4 bases and J gave up 1 base, with 11 bases separating them. As DNA, the CDR3 is TGTGCCAGCAGCCGGAGGGCCTTGAACACCGGGGAGCTGTTTTTT. Translating gives CASSRRALNTGELFF. The full variable domain, its missing parts supplied by reference TRBV5-4 and TRBJ2-2, is ETGVTQSPTHLIKTRGQQVTLRCSSQSGHNTVSWYQQALGQGPQFIFQYYREEENGRGNFPPRFSGLQFPNYSSELNVNALELDDSALYLCASSRRALNTGELFFGEGSRLTVL.